This TCR beta chain was documented in a study of blood T cells in healthy people across ages. This CDR3 region has 15 residues. V lost 5 bases and J 1 base, leaving 13 bases between the germline ends. Germline lookup yields CDR1 SGHKS and CDR2 YYEKEE (reference sequence). A J-beta primer mix and a sample-barcoded 5' primer were used in a second PCR of roughly 6 to 11 cycles. TCRdb analysed the 5' RACE reads with MiXCR anew, one entry per CDR3 protein. The sample records some 800,000 distinct CDR3 sequences, under 45% being singletons. Staff drew roughly 10 milliliters of peripheral blood from each donor. At least 6 million PBMCs were isolated per sample. Per sample, no less than 6 micrograms of total RNA were extracted. This clonotype was counted between two and nine times.

J is TRBJ2-1 and V is TRBV5-5; possible D gene TRBD2, 5 bases. This sequence was found in a man aged 55 to 69 in good health. Sequencing used blood. The CDR3 reads CASSALAVSYNEQFF. The CDR3 DNA follows: TGTGCCAGCAGTGCTCTAGCTGTGTCCTACAATGAGCAGTTCTTC.